This entry is about one TCR beta chain. Its cognate antigen is unknown. Treatment indicated: oral pan-JAK inhibitor, 5-10 mg twice daily. This entry comes from a study of CD8+ T cells in alopecia areata. Study-level results: Scalp clonality decreased significantly with tofacitinib, and so did expanded CD8+ clones among the top 100. One nonresponder makes the tie between baseline CD8+ expansion and response uncertain. It was observed that many expanded lesional clones persisted in scalp and blood during tofacitinib. Mice showed TCR sharing more clearly than patients did, possibly owing to HLA.

V gave up 4 bases and J gave up 3 bases; unmatched junction bases: 5. CDR1 and CDR2 from the germline V gene are SQVTM and ANQGSEA. The CDR3 extends over 15 amino acids. Following extraction, RNA underwent reverse transcription to cDNA, which served as the sequencing template. Method: immunoSEQ multiplex PCR; TCRdb's copy keeps in-frame clones and lacks some. This table has some 150,000 clones, 58% appearing once. This clonotype originated in a human donor with alopecia areata. The specimen was CD4+ T cells sorted from blood, collected between weeks 55 and 65, from a patient treated with tofacitinib. The chain recombines TRBV29-1 with TRBJ2-1; 11 nucleotides match TRBD1. CDR3 nucleotide sequence: TGCAGCGTTGGTGGACAGGGGGCGAGCTACAATGAGCAGTTCTTC. It specifies CSVGGQGASYNEQFF.